Here is one T cell receptor (beta chain) with its context. The data stem from a study of blood T cell repertoires in COVID-19. About the study: Sample material is recorded as cDNA or gDNA derived from T cells, B-cell-depleted T cells, or PBMCs.

Assay used: immunoSEQ multiplex PCR; TCRdb lists only in-frame clones, some missing. In the table there are 250,000 or so clones, over 70% of which are singletons. Participant-given clinical history determined each cohort assignment. Those designated as exposed participants met a COVID-19 case within 2 weeks before study entry. The CDR3 covers 15 residues. The trim removed 5 bases at V and 6 bases at J, leaving 9 bases unmatched. The germline CDR1 and CDR2 sequences are MNHEY and SVGEGT. The TCR sequence derives from a woman aged 30 to 39 who had been exposed to COVID-19. The chain joins TRBV6-2 or TRBV6-3 to TRBJ2-7, with TRBD2 identical over 11 bases. Sequencing input: PBMCs or T cells enriched from blood (not recorded which). CDR3 nucleotide sequence: TGTGCCAGCAGTCGCCATCTAGCGGGAGGACCCGAGCAGTACTTC. The encoded protein is CASSRHLAGGPEQYF.